The present TCR beta chain was sequenced within a study of response to subunit inactivated influenza vaccine. MiXCR, applied by TCRdb to the RT-PCR reads, yields one record per CDR3 protein. The sample shows about 150,000 distinct CDR3 sequences, approximately 12% of them seen only once. This clonotype was picked up a small number of times. As yet, its antigen is unknown. Study observations and caveats: The authors suggested that few new T cells are recruited per seasonal influenza vaccination.

The V gene lost 2 bases and the J gene lost 2 bases, with 7 bases spanning the gap. The CDR3 runs 15 residues. CDR1 MNHEY and CDR2 SVGEGT come from the germline V gene. The material sequenced was CD8+ T cells sorted from PBMCs, taken less than 30 months after vaccination. This receptor was obtained from a man aged 45-69 years who received an inactivated influenza vaccine. This chain links TRBV6-2 or TRBV6-3 with TRBJ2-6, with D uncertain. The chain's CDR3 is CASSYPVTGANVLTF. The CDR3 DNA is TGTGCCAGCAGTTACCCCGTGACTGGGGCCAACGTCCTGACTTTC.